These 9 T cell receptor beta chains share one sample of origin, sequenced in a study of control samples from healthy donors and cancer patients. Sequencing used immunoSEQ multiplex PCR; TCRdb keeps in-frame clones, though not all of them. This sample has about 410,000 clones; 80% to 95% occur once, and the top ten carry 5.5% to 8%. The source material was PBMCs. These receptors came from a man aged 35 to 55 with head and neck cancer.

This clone was recorded only once. The rearrangement uses TRBV27 and TRBJ1-2; tentatively, D is TRBD1 (6 bases). Trimming shortened V by 5 bases and J by 8 bases, and 18 bases separated the two germline ends. Germline loops: CDR1 MNHEY, CDR2 SMNVEV (reference sequence). The CDR3 is made up of 14 amino acids. This CDR3 is CASSQGRPTGGYTF. The DNA for the CDR3 is TGTGCCAGCAGTCAGGGTCGGCCTACAGGGGGCTACACCTTC.

The chain combines TRBV30 with TRBJ2-3; 7 bases match TRBD2. Germline CDR1 reads GTSNPN; CDR2 reads SVGIG (reference sequence). With V trimmed by 0 bases and J by 3 bases, 9 bases remained unmatched. This CDR3 is built from 16 residues. CDR3 region: CAWSVVRAGWTDTQYF. CDR3 bases: TGTGCCTGGAGTGTAGTCCGAGCGGGATGGACAGATACGCAGTATTTT. Full variable domain (outside the CDR3, taken from reference TRBV30 and TRBJ2-3): SQTIHQWPATLVQPVGSPLSLECTVEGTSNPNLYWYRQAAGRGLQLLFYSVGIGQISSEVPQNLSASRPQDRQFILSSKKLLLSDSGFYLCAWSVVRAGWTDTQYFGPGTRLTVL.

The chain joins TRBV5-1 to TRBJ2-7, with TRBD2 identical over 9 bases. This CDR3 spans 17 amino acids. Trimming cost V 3 bases and J 7 bases; bases outside gene matches: 17. The germline gives CDR1 SGHRS, CDR2 YFSETQ. CDR3 protein: CASSSALGLAGHLEQYF. The CDR3 DNA is TGCGCCAGCAGCTCCGCTTTGGGTCTAGCGGGGCACCTGGAGCAGTACTTC.

This chain connects TRBV29-1 to TRBJ2-1; 8 nucleotides match TRBD2. This CDR3 has 14 residues. V trimming: 3 bases; J trimming: 4 bases; junction bases outside the gene matches: 5. Looked up from germline, CDR1 is SQVTM and CDR2 is ANQGSEA. CDR3 nucleotide sequence: TGCAGCGTTGATGCGCTAGCGGGTTACAATGAGCAGTTCTTC. It yields the protein CSVDALAGYNEQFF.

The rearrangement joins TRBV9 to TRBJ2-1, with 11 positions matching TRBD2. Germline V gene lookup returns CDR1 SGDLS and CDR2 YYNGEE. V was pared by 0 bases and J by 7 bases, with 6 bases of the junction left unmatched. The CDR3 spans 16 residues. For the CDR3, the DNA is TGTGCCAGCAGCGTAGTTATTAGCGGGGGGGCTAATGAGCAGTTCTTC. Amino acids: CASSVVISGGANEQFF.

This rearrangement joins TRBV19 to TRBJ2-2; possible D gene TRBD2, 7 bases. This CDR3 has 15 amino acids. From germline, CDR1 is LNHDA and CDR2 SQIVND (reference sequence). The V and J ends lost 7 bases and 7 bases respectively, with 19 bases between them. CDR3 sequence: CASTLGAGAIGELFF. For the CDR3, the DNA is TGTGCCAGTACCCTTGGGGCGGGGGCCATCGGGGAGCTGTTTTTT.

The chain links TRBV9 to TRBJ2-2; weak D call: TRBD2 (5 bases). CDR1 SGDLS and CDR2 YYNGEE come from the germline V gene. CDR3 size: 15 residues. With 3 bases removed from V and 0 bases from J, the gap between germline ends came to 9 bases. The CDR3 here is CASSAPGTNTGELFF. In DNA form, the CDR3 reads TGTGCCAGCAGCGCGCCGGGAACGAACACCGGGGAGCTGTTTTTT.

V gene TRBV15 combines with J gene TRBJ2-7; D is possibly TRBD1 (5 bases). This CDR3 spans 16 amino acids. The germline V and J ends were trimmed by 4 bases and 3 bases, with 19 bases remaining between them. Per the germline V gene, CDR1 is LNHNV and CDR2 is YYDKDF (reference sequence). CDR3 protein: CATSTDRRKGYYEQYF. The CDR3 DNA reads as TGTGCCACCAGCACGGACCGACGGAAGGGGTACTACGAGCAGTACTTC.

The gene calls are TRBV6-5 and TRBJ2-2; D might be TRBD1 (5 bases). Trimming removed 0 bases from V and 8 bases from J, with 13 bases in between. CDR1 and CDR2 from the germline V gene are MNHEY and SVGAGI. The CDR3 sequence is 15 residues long. CDR3 protein: CASSYSRAGSGELFF. The DNA for the CDR3 is TGTGCCAGCAGTTACTCGAGAGCAGGGTCAGGGGAGCTGTTTTTT.